One sample yielded the 28 T cell receptor beta chains listed below, sequenced in a study of beta chain features in type 1 diabetes. Isolated RNA was reverse transcribed in full, so expressed TCRB transcripts were sequenced. Generated by immunoSEQ multiplex PCR, the TCRdb table keeps only in-frame clones and is missing some. The table records some 150,000 clones, about 10% of them present only once. Material: naive CD4+ T cells from blood. The receptors come from a man aged 18-30 years in good health.

This rearrangement joins TRBV25-1 to TRBJ2-7; 9 nucleotides align to TRBD1. J gave up 3 bases and V 4 bases, and 7 bases lay outside the gene matches. The CDR3 covers 15 residues. Germline V gives CDR1 MGHDK, CDR2 SYGVNS. CDR3 amino acids: CASSAPGTGRYEQYF. DNA for the CDR3: TGTGCCAGCAGTGCACCCGGGACAGGGCGCTACGAGCAGTACTTC.

This clone was observed at least ten times. The genes are TRBV7-2 and TRBJ2-7, with D possibly TRBD2 on 6 matching bases. CDR1 and CDR2 from the germline V gene are SGHTA and FQGNSA. CDR3 length equals 14 residues. V lost 5 bases, J lost 3 bases, and 14 bases lay in between. This CDR3 is CASSRDFGYYEQYF. The DNA for the CDR3 is TGTGCCAGCAGCCGGGACTTCGGATACTACGAGCAGTACTTC.

V is TRBV30 and J is TRBJ1-5; perhaps TRBD1 as D (6 bases). Germline CDR1 is GTSNPN and CDR2 is SVGIG (reference sequence). V was pared by 0 bases and J by 7 bases, with 13 bases between. The CDR3 has 14 residues. In nucleotides, the CDR3 is TGTGCCTGGAGTGTATACCAGGGGAACCAGCCCCAGCATTTT. Translation gives CAWSVYQGNQPQHF.

This clone was picked up many times. The chain employs TRBV7-9 and TRBJ2-3; TRBD2 might be the D (6 bases). Trimming took off 0 bases at V and 6 bases at J, with 13 bases between the two ends. The CDR3 spans 15 residues. CDR1 and CDR2 from the germline V gene are SEHNR and FQNEAQ (reference sequence). The CDR3 DNA reads TGTGCCAGCAGCTTAGCGGGGGGACCTACCGATACGCAGTATTTT. It is translated as CASSLAGGPTDTQYF. The variable domain in full, with the rest retrieved from reference TRBV7-9 and TRBJ2-3, is DTGVSQNPRHKITKRGQNVTFRCDPISEHNRLYWYRQTLGQGPEFLTYFQNEAQLEKSRLLSDRFSAERPKGSFSTLEIQRTEQGDSAMYLCASSLAGGPTDTQYFGPGTRLTVL.

This sequence joins TRBV28 and TRBJ2-1; 15 nucleotides match TRBD2. This CDR3 comprises 18 residues. Germline loops: CDR1 MDHEN, CDR2 SYDVKM. Trimming at V came to 5 bases and at J to 4 bases, leaving 9 bases not matched to a gene. CDR3 bases: TGTGCCAGCAGTACCACAGGGGGACTAGCGGGGGGATACAATGAGCAGTTCTTC. Translated, it gives CASSTTGGLAGGYNEQFF.

In this sample, this clone turned up a few times. The V and J genes are TRBV27 and TRBJ1-5; TRBD1 aligns across 7 bases. Germline CDR1 is MNHEY and CDR2 is SMNVEV (reference sequence). This CDR3 has 16 residues. Trimming removed 4 bases from V and 1 base from J; junction bases left unmatched: 7. Written as DNA, the CDR3 is TGTGCCAGCAGTTCGAAGCTACAGGGGAGCAATCAGCCCCAGCATTTT. The encoded protein is CASSSKLQGSNQPQHF.

The chain joins TRBV27 to TRBJ2-2; 7 nucleotides agree with TRBD1. CDR3 size: 14 residues. V trimming: 6 bases; J trimming: 6 bases; junction bases outside the gene matches: 7. Germline V gives CDR1 MNHEY, CDR2 SMNVEV (reference sequence). The CDR3 DNA follows: TGTGCCAGCAGGATGACAGGGATCGCCGGGGAGCTGTTTTTT. It translates to CASRMTGIAGELFF.

A single count supports this clone. The chain recombines TRBV19 with TRBJ1-6; 8 bases fit TRBD1. After removal of 4 bases from V and 0 bases from J, the junction contained 5 bases not matched to a gene. The CDR3 extends over 17 amino acids. CDR1 is LNHDA and CDR2 is SQIVND in the germline V gene (reference sequence). Written as DNA, the CDR3 is TGTGCCAGTAGTACCCGACAGGGGAGCTCCTATAATTCACCCCTCCACTTT. This translates into CASSTRQGSSYNSPLHF.

This clone has just a few counts. The genes are TRBV30 and TRBJ2-1; D is possibly TRBD1 (5 bases). With 0 bases removed from V and 1 base from J, the gap between germline ends came to 16 bases. The CDR3 has 17 residues. Germline loops: CDR1 GTSNPN, CDR2 SVGIG (reference sequence). CDR3 sequence (DNA): TGTGCCTGGAGTGTAGGTTCTGGGGCCCCTTCCTACAATGAGCAGTTCTTC. Translation: CAWSVGSGAPSYNEQFF.

The chain links TRBV7-3 to TRBJ2-3; 8 nucleotides agree with TRBD1. This CDR3 is built from 15 residues. J gave up 1 base and V 5 bases, and 5 bases lay outside the gene matches. Germline loops: CDR1 SGHTA, CDR2 FQGTGA. CDR3 protein: CASSPRGQGTDTQYF. As DNA, the CDR3 is TGTGCCAGCAGCCCCCGGGGACAGGGCACAGATACGCAGTATTTT.

This clone occurred a few times. The rearrangement joins TRBV4-3 to TRBJ1-2; 8 positions match TRBD1. The CDR3 extends over 15 amino acids. Germline lookup yields CDR1 LGHNA and CDR2 YSLEER. Trimming at V came to 0 bases and at J to 7 bases, leaving 7 bases not matched to a gene. CDR3 sequence: CASSQEIRTGTGYTF. CDR3 coding DNA: TGCGCCAGCAGCCAAGAGATCAGGACAGGGACTGGCTACACCTTC.

This clone was observed a few times. This chain uses TRBV16 with TRBJ1-4, with D uncertain. In germline, CDR1 is KGHSY, CDR2 FQNENV. V was pared by 5 bases and J by 7 bases, with 8 bases between. The CDR3 covers 12 residues. The chain's CDR3 is CASSISSEKLFF. CDR3 in DNA: TGTGCCAGCAGCATTTCGAGTGAAAAACTGTTTTTT.

J is TRBJ1-2 and V is TRBV30; TRBD1 matches 7 bases. The CDR3 extends over 15 amino acids. V shed 2 bases and J 4 bases; nucleotides not matched to a gene: 10. In germline, CDR1 is GTSNPN, CDR2 SVGIG (reference sequence). The CDR3, as DNA: TGTGCCTGGAGTAGCTACAGCCGGGACAGCTATGGCTACACCTTC. It yields the protein CAWSSYSRDSYGYTF.

The rearrangement uses TRBV7-2 and TRBJ1-2, with 8 bases aligning to TRBD1. The CDR3 runs 14 residues. J lost 2 bases, V lost 1 base, and 0 bases had no gene match. Germline CDR1 reads SGHTA; CDR2 reads FQGNSA. The DNA for the CDR3 is TGTGCCAGCAGCTTAGGACAGGGGAACTATGGCTACACCTTC. Translation: CASSLGQGNYGYTF.

This clone showed up just a few times. V and J are TRBV5-1 and TRBJ1-6, with a weak D call TRBD1 (6 bases). Germline V lookup: CDR1 SGHRS, CDR2 YFSETQ. This CDR3 has 14 amino acids. Trimming removed 0 bases at V and 5 bases at J, with 6 bases between. The DNA for the CDR3 is TGCGCCAGCAGCTTGGAGGGGGATAATTCACCCCTCCACTTT. This translates into CASSLEGDNSPLHF.

The chain uses TRBV11-3 and TRBJ2-5; 10 positions agree with TRBD2. Germline-derived CDR1 and CDR2 are SGHNT and YENEEA. The V and J ends lost 4 bases and 4 bases, in that order; junction bases with no gene match: 0. This CDR3 region has 13 residues. The DNA of the CDR3 is TGTGCCAGCAGCTGGACTAGCGGAGAGACCCAGTACTTC. Translated, it gives CASSWTSGETQYF.

The chain couples TRBV5-1 to TRBJ2-2; D is ambiguous. The CDR3 totals 14 residues. V shed 7 bases and J shed 4 bases, with 14 bases lying between them. Germline lookup yields CDR1 SGHRS and CDR2 YFSETQ. The CDR3 DNA reads TGCGCCAGCTGCGCTAGTACGTCCACCGGGGAGCTGTTTTTT. Translated: CASCASTSTGELFF. Full variable domain (missing parts from reference TRBV5-1 and TRBJ2-2): KAGVTQTPRYLIKTRGQQVTLSCSPISGHRSVSWYQQTPGQGLQFLFEYFSETQRNKGNFPGRFSGRQFSNSRSEMNVSTLELGDSALYLCASCASTSTGELFFGEGSRLTVL.

This clone was counted between two and nine times. The V call is TRBV10-3, the J call TRBJ2-7; TRBD1 matches at 9 bases. The J segment lost 2 bases and the V segment lost 10 bases, leaving 12 bases of the junction unmatched. Germline V gene lookup returns CDR1 ENHRY and CDR2 SYGVKD. This CDR3 is built from 15 residues. For the CDR3, the DNA is TGTGCCACTCAATCAGGGACAGGGTCTCCCTACGAGCAGTACTTC. This translates into CATQSGTGSPYEQYF.

This clone was recorded at least ten times. In DNA, the CDR3 is TGCGCCAGCAGCGAACAGGAGACCCAGTACTTC. This encodes CASSEQETQYF. The rearrangement joins TRBV5-1 to TRBJ2-5; no clear D gene. V gave up 4 bases and J gave up 5 bases, with 6 bases separating them. CDR3 length: 11 residues. Germline V lookup: CDR1 SGHRS, CDR2 YFSETQ.

This clone was seen more than once but under ten times. V and J are TRBV28 and TRBJ1-5; D is possibly TRBD1 (5 bases). With 10 bases removed from V and 2 bases from J, the gap between germline ends came to 21 bases. The germline CDR1 and CDR2 sequences are MDHEN and SYDVKM. This CDR3 comprises 16 residues. CDR3 loop: CATLTSGDVRNQPQHF. The CDR3 nucleotides read TGTGCCACCCTTACTTCGGGGGACGTTCGCAATCAGCCCCAGCATTTT.

The chain recombines TRBV7-7 with TRBJ2-1, with 12 bases lining up with TRBD1. Unmatched junction bases numbered 6, after V lost 5 bases and J lost 10 bases. CDR3 size: 14 residues. In germline, CDR1 is SSHAT, CDR2 FNYEAQ (reference sequence). The CDR3 bases are TGTGCCAGCAGCACCGGGACAGGGGGCTCAGAGCAGTTCTTC. Its protein product is CASSTGTGGSEQFF.

Only a few counts were recorded for this clone. The chain uses TRBV4-3 and TRBJ2-3; D is unclear. The CDR3 loop spans 14 amino acids. Germline CDR1 and CDR2: LGHNA and YSLEER. The V end lost 0 bases, the J end lost 2 bases, and 6 bases lay between the germline ends. The CDR3 DNA is TGCGCCAGCAGCCAAGATACTCTCACAGATACGCAGTATTTT. Amino acid sequence: CASSQDTLTDTQYF.

This rearrangement joins TRBV19 to TRBJ2-1; no clear D gene. The CDR3 is 16 residues long. V was cut by 6 bases and J by 0 bases, with 15 bases left in between. The V gene's germline CDR1 is LNHDA and CDR2 SQIVND (reference sequence). The CDR3 sequence: CASRSDGRSSYNEQFF. The CDR3 DNA reads as TGTGCCAGTAGGAGTGACGGTAGGAGCTCCTACAATGAGCAGTTCTTC.

This clone was seen more than once but under ten times. This rearrangement joins TRBV27 to TRBJ2-7; 8 bases line up with TRBD1. After removal of 6 bases from V and 2 bases from J, the junction contained 15 bases not matched to a gene. The germline V gene encodes CDR1 MNHEY and CDR2 SMNVEV (reference sequence). The CDR3 is made up of 17 amino acids. The DNA of the CDR3 is TGTGCCAGCAGCCCTTACCCCCCCAGGGGGCCGACCTACGAGCAGTACTTC. Its protein is CASSPYPPRGPTYEQYF.

The gene calls are TRBV2 and TRBJ2-7; 7 bases agree with TRBD1. There are 14 residues in the CDR3. Trimming at V came to 4 bases and at J to 2 bases, leaving 5 bases not matched to a gene. The germline CDR1 and CDR2 sequences are SNHLY and FYNNEI. DNA for the CDR3: TGTGCCAGCAGTGGTCACCAGGGGGCCTACGAGCAGTACTTC. This sequence encodes CASSGHQGAYEQYF.

This clone has more than one count but fewer than ten. The rearrangement joins TRBV7-2 to TRBJ1-5; TRBD1 might be the D (5 bases). CDR1 SGHTA and CDR2 FQGNSA come from the germline V gene. V lost 4 bases to trimming and J lost 3 bases, with 16 bases between them. The CDR3 is 16 residues long. The CDR3 loop is CASSSHGGGNNQPQHF. The CDR3 bases are TGTGCCAGCAGCTCCCACGGCGGGGGAAACAATCAGCCCCAGCATTTT.

In this sample, this clone turned up a few times. The chain recombines TRBV9 with TRBJ2-2, with 7 bases matching TRBD1. Germline trimming cut 1 base from V and 9 bases from J; bases unmatched to any gene: 9. Looked up from germline, CDR1 is SGDLS and CDR2 is YYNGEE. This CDR3 is 15 amino acids long. The CDR3 sequence: CASSVRATGSRELFF. Written as DNA, the CDR3 is TGTGCCAGCAGCGTAAGGGCGACAGGGTCCCGGGAGCTGTTTTTT.

A few counts support this clone. The genes are TRBV10-3 and TRBJ1-3; D remains ambiguous. The V and J ends lost 0 bases and 0 bases respectively, with 6 bases between them. Germline V gives CDR1 ENHRY, CDR2 SYGVKD. The CDR3 contains 15 residues. CDR3 coding DNA: TGTGCCATCAGTGAGTCGGGGAGCTCTGGAAACACCATATATTTT. This encodes CAISESGSSGNTIYF.